This T cell receptor beta chain comes out of a study of blood T cells in healthy people across ages (dated by TCRdb to the mid-2010s). Notes on the research overall: Template switching captured roughly one uniquely barcoded TCR beta cDNA molecule per two T cells in model experiments. Two additional independent replicas of 1 million unique cDNA reads from the same blood draw were analyzed for two donors (one aged 18 to 29 and one aged 80 or older). Donors were grouped into four age groups: young (average about 15 years), middle-aged (about 40), aged (62) and long-lived (about 82). Using deep sequencing normalized with unique cDNA molecular identifiers, the study measured how TCR beta repertoire diversity changes with age. To avoid experimental bias, donors of different ages were spread randomly across the sequencing lanes.

Receptor amplification or capture employed 5' RACE. The run used an Illumina HiSeq 2500. A second PCR of roughly 7 to 12 cycles was run with a J-beta primer mix and a sample-barcoded 5' primer. A unique molecular identifier was introduced onto each TCR beta cDNA molecule by a template-switch 5' adaptor carrying 12 random nucleotides. Each sample yielded at least 2.5 million CDR3-containing paired-end reads. The Mint cDNA synthesis kit, primed by a TRBC-specific oligonucleotide, was used to synthesize first-strand cDNA from all RNA. After uracil-DNA glycosylase treatment, a first 18-cycle PCR used universal primers M1SS and BC2_uni_R on all cDNA. The study's processing was this. For normalization, 1 million high-quality reads, each with a distinct molecular identifier, were randomly selected from each sample. Reads with shared molecular identifiers were discarded instead of being binned into consensus sequences. CDR3 identification, clonotype clustering and error correction used MiTCR with a Q25 quality threshold and the strictest error-elimination algorithm. Lower-bound total TCR beta diversity was estimated with a nonparametric unseen species model using Euler transformation. TCRdb reworked the public reads: Q25 trimming with fastp, MiXCR clone assembly, productive beta chains retained. Here each entry gathers all rows of one CDR3 protein and keeps the most common genes and DNA. These V and J calls derive from TCRdb rather than the authors' analysis. The table for this sample lists some 1.4 million distinct CDR3 sequences; around 42% of them were counted only once. The ten largest clonotypes hold roughly 7.7% of the sample.

With respect to this clonotype: The antigen it binds to is not known. Base qualities were left out, and no much larger clone turns up one base away.

Donors were under 40 systemically healthy Caucasian individuals from Russia aged roughly 6 to 100 years. Each donor gave 8 to 10 milliliters of peripheral blood, collected into EDTA-treated Vacutainer tubes. PBMCs were isolated by Ficoll-Paque density-gradient centrifugation, with at least 6 million obtained per sample. Total RNA, at least 5 micrograms per sample, was extracted from PBMCs with Trizol reagent. The percentages of naive CD45RAhigh/CD27high T cells were determined by flow cytometry on a PBMC aliquot from every donor. Reading from cysteine to phenylalanine, the CDR3 counts 11 amino acids. Just CDR3 DNA is preserved here, 33 bases in frame from base 1. The germline V gene supplies CDR1 SQVTM and CDR2 ANQGSEA. V and J are truncated by 7 bases and 6 bases respectively, leaving an intervening sequence of 12 bases. General study outcomes and caveats: The long-lived group showed more naive CD4+ T cells, fewer expanded clones and increased TCR diversity than the aged group, suggesting age selection. Donor CMV infection status was unknown, potentially confounding age-related changes in expanded clonotypes. A strong correlation was found between observed TCR beta diversity and the percentage of naive T cells measured by flow cytometry. As age increased, observed TCR beta diversity per million T cells dropped in a roughly linear way, and a significant reduction was already evident by age approximately 40. Estimates of total diversity based on one million sequenced T cells were regarded as lower bounds and as underestimates. Conclusive comparison of naive and antigen-experienced compartments was prevented by the profiling of bulk unsorted PBMCs.

The TCR comes from a woman aged 18 to 35 in good health. The V gene is TRBV29-1 and the J gene is TRBJ1-2; TRBD1 might be the D gene, on 6 matching bases. Sequencing used blood. The nucleotide sequence reads TGCAGCGCAACCCCAGGGGATGGCTACACCTTC. Translated, this gives CSATPGDGYTF.